These 9 T cell receptor beta chains came from one sample sequenced in a study of human T cells and chemical hapten exposure. TCRdb passed the RACE reads through MiXCR, listing each CDR3 protein once. The data show about 84,000 distinct CDR3 sequences, 9.5% to 14% seen once. Described time point: patch test 3, about 24 weeks after DPC sensitization. Treatment: therapeutic diphenylcyclopropenone sensitization with weekly scalp DPC. Sequencing used whole blood, obtained in connection with sensitization to the hapten diphenylcyclopropenone (DPC). The receptor source for this set is a woman aged 45-60 years with alopecia areata. Some clones in this sample may be carry-over from other donors' samples.

The rearrangement links TRBV5-5 to TRBJ2-2; D is uncertain. The V end lost 3 bases, the J end lost 1 base, and 10 bases lay between the germline ends. The CDR3 has 15 amino acids. CDR1 is SGHKS, CDR2 YYEKEE, per germline (reference sequence). The CDR3 reads CASSSYRKNTGELFF. The CDR3 DNA reads as TGTGCCAGCAGCTCGTATCGGAAGAACACCGGGGAGCTGTTTTTT.

The rearrangement uses TRBV29-1 and TRBJ2-5; D gene unclear. This CDR3 spans 12 amino acids. CDR1 is SQVTM, CDR2 ANQGSEA, per germline. The DNA for the CDR3 is TGCTCTGTGGAAGGCCTGTCGGGGACCCAGTACTTC. Its translation is CSVEGLSGTQYF.

V usage is TRBV12-3 or TRBV12-4 and J usage is TRBJ2-3; unclear D gene. Trimming removed 7 bases from V and 1 base from J, with 6 bases in between. The CDR3 runs to 12 residues. CDR3 residues: CASTRRTDTQYF. Written as DNA, the CDR3 is TGTGCCAGCACAAGGCGCACAGATACGCAGTATTTT.

The rearrangement links TRBV28 to TRBJ2-1; D gene uncertain. The germline CDR1 and CDR2 sequences are MDHEN and SYDVKM. The CDR3 totals 10 residues. The V and J ends lost 6 bases and 5 bases respectively, with 2 bases between them. CDR3 region: CASRHNEQFF. For the CDR3, the DNA is TGTGCCAGCAGGCACAATGAGCAGTTCTTC.

J is TRBJ1-4 and V is TRBV5-1; D is unresolved. Deletions cut 2 bases from V and 8 bases from J, with 13 bases between. The CDR3 is 14 residues long. CDR1 and CDR2 (germline): SGHRS, YFSETQ. As DNA, the CDR3 is TGCGCCAGCAGCTTCGAGGGAGGAAGGGAAAAACTGTTTTTT. Residues: CASSFEGGREKLFF.

This clonotype was seen at least ten times. The rearrangement joins TRBV3-1 to TRBJ1-1; D gene unclear. In germline, CDR1 is LGHDT, CDR2 YNNKEL (reference sequence). The CDR3 runs 14 residues. V was pared by 1 base and J by 7 bases, with 13 bases between. This CDR3 is CASSQGPPRNEAFF. As DNA, the CDR3 is TGTGCCAGCAGCCAAGGGCCACCCAGAAATGAAGCTTTCTTT.

This clonotype showed up many times. The rearrangement links TRBV12-3 or TRBV12-4 to TRBJ2-1; D assignment may be TRBD1 or TRBD2 (6 bases each). The V end lost 7 bases, the J end lost 10 bases, and 20 bases lay between the germline ends. The length of the CDR3 is 14 residues. The chain's CDR3 is CASTATRGVREQFF. The CDR3 DNA follows: TGTGCCAGCACCGCTACTAGGGGGGTACGGGAGCAGTTCTTC.

This clonotype was detected many times. The chain carries TRBV2 and TRBJ1-1; D is unresolved. Germline V gene lookup returns CDR1 SNHLY and CDR2 FYNNEI. The CDR3 spans 12 residues. Trimming pared 8 bases from V and 6 bases from J, leaving 13 bases between. The CDR3 DNA follows: TGTGCCAGCGGAGTAACTGGGGCTGAAGCTTTCTTT. Its protein is CASGVTGAEAFF. Looking up the rest from reference TRBV2 and TRBJ1-1 gives the full variable domain: EPEVTQTPSHQVTQMGQEVILRCVPISNHLYFYWYRQILGQKVEFLVSFYNNEISEKSEIFDDQFSVERPDGSNFTLKIRSTKLEDSAMYFCASGVTGAEAFFGQGTRLTVV.

This clonotype was counted at least ten times. J is TRBJ1-5 and V is TRBV29-1; no reliable D call. CDR1 and CDR2 (germline): SQVTM, ANQGSEA. The CDR3 covers 12 residues. Trimming took 0 bases from V and 11 from J, leaving 11 bases between them. CDR3 nucleotides: TGCAGCGTTGAAGATAACCGAGAGACCCAGCATTTT. Translation gives CSVEDNRETQHF.